This TCR beta chain derives from a study of blood T cell repertoires in COVID-19. In terms of age and location, participants ranged from about 18 to 90 years and lived in about 25 US areas. Donors in Cohort 3 counted as recovered after two negative PCRs, clearance, or symptom resolution. In the original analysis: Amplified reference gene primers provided the basis for estimating nucleated cell counts. Generated by immunoSEQ multiplex PCR, the TCRdb table keeps only in-frame clones and is missing some. V, J and clone size are those of that table, while D and trimming were read from the DNA. The data show over 200,000 clones, 65% to 85% seen once. The V segment lost 6 bases and the J segment 6 bases; nucleotides outside the gene matches: 18. There are 18 residues in the CDR3. In germline, CDR1 is LNHDA, CDR2 SQIVND (reference sequence). This clone was detected only once.

The receptor was isolated from a woman in her thirties or forties who had recovered from COVID-19. Sequenced sample: PBMCs or T cells enriched from blood (not recorded which). The chain carries TRBV19 and TRBJ2-1; 9 positions match TRBD2. In nucleotides, the CDR3 is TGTGCCAGTAGCACCCTACCCTCTGTAGCGGGAGTTAGCAATGAGCAGTTCTTC. This encodes CASSTLPSVAGVSNEQFF.